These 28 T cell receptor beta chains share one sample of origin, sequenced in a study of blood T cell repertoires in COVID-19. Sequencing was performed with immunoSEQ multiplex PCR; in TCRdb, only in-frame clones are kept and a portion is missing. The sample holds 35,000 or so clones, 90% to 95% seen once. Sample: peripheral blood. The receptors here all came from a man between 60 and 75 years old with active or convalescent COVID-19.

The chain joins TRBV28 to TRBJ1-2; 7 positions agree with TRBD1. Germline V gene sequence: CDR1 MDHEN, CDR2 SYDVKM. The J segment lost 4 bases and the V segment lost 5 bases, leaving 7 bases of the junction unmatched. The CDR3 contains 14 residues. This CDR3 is CASSQGGWAYGYTF. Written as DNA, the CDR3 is TGTGCCAGCAGTCAAGGGGGCTGGGCCTATGGCTACACCTTC.

This CDR3 reads CASSVGVLDQPQHF. CDR3 in DNA: TGTGCCAGCAGCGTAGGTGTGCTAGATCAGCCCCAGCATTTT. This chain uses TRBV9 with TRBJ1-5; no clear D. Trimming took off 0 bases at V and 5 bases at J, with 9 bases between the two ends. CDR1 SGDLS and CDR2 YYNGEE come from the germline V gene. The CDR3 totals 14 residues.

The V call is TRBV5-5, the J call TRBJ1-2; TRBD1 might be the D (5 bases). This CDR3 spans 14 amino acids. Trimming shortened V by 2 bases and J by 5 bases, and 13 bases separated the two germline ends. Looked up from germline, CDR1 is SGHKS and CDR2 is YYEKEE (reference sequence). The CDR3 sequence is CASSFLGRGYGYTF. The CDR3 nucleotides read TGTGCCAGCAGCTTCCTGGGAAGGGGTTATGGCTACACCTTC.

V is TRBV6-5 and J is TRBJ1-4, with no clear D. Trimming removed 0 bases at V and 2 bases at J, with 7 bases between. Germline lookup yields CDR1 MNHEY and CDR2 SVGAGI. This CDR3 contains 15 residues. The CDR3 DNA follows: TGTGCCAGCAGTTACTCCCGGGGTACTAATGAAAAACTGTTTTTT. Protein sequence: CASSYSRGTNEKLFF.

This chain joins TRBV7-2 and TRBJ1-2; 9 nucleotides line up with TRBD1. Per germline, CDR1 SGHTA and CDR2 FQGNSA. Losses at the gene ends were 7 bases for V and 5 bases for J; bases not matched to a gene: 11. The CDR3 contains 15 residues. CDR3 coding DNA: TGTGCCAGCACCCGGATCGGGACAGGGTCTTATGGCTACACCTTC. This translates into CASTRIGTGSYGYTF.

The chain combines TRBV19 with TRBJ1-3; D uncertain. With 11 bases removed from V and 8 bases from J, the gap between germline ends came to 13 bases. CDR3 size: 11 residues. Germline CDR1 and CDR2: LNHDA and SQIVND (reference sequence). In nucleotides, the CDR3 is TGTGCCGGGTCCCGAGGAGACACCATATATTTT. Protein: CAGSRGDTIYF.

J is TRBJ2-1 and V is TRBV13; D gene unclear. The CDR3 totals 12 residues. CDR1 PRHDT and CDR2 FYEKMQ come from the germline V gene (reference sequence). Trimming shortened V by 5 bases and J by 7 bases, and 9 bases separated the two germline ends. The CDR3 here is CASSRHLNEQFF. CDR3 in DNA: TGTGCCAGCAGCCGCCACCTAAATGAGCAGTTCTTC.

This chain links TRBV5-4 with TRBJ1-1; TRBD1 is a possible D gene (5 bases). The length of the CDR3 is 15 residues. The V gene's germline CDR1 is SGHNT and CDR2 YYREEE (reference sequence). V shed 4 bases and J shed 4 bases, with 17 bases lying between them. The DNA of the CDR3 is TGTGCCAGCAGCCAAAGACAGACCTCAGTCACTGAAGCTTTCTTT. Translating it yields CASSQRQTSVTEAFF.

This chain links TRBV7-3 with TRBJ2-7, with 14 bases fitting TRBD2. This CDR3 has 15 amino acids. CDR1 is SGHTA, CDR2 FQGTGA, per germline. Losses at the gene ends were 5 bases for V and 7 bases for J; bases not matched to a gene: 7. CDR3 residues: CASSPGTSGSGEQYF. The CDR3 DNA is TGTGCCAGCAGCCCTGGGACTAGCGGGAGTGGAGAGCAGTACTTC.

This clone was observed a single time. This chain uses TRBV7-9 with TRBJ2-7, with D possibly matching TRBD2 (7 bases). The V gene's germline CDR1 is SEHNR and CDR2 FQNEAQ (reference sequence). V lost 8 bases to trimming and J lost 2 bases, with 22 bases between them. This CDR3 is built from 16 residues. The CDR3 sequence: CASGDHREGWTYEQYF. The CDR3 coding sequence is TGTGCCAGCGGGGACCACAGGGAGGGATGGACCTACGAGCAGTACTTC.

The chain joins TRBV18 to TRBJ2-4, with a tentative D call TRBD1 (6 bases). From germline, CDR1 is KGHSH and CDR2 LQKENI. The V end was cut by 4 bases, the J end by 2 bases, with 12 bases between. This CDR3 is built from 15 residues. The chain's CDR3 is CASSRPGATKNIQYF. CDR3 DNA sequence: TGTGCCAGCTCACGCCCAGGGGCGACCAAAAACATTCAGTACTTC.

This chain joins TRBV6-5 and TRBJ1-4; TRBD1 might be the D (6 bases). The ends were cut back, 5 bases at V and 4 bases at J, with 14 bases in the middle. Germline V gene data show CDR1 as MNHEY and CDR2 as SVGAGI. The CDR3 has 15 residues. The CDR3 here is CASSQLGARNEKLFF. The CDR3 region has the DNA TGTGCCAGCAGTCAATTGGGGGCCCGTAATGAAAAACTGTTTTTT.

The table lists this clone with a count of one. The chain's CDR3 is CASSIGGNEKLFF. The CDR3 DNA reads as TGTGCCAGTAGTATCGGAGGTAATGAAAAACTGTTTTTT. J is TRBJ1-4 and V is TRBV19, with D hard to call. Between the trimmed V and J ends, which lost 3 bases and 4 bases, there was a span of 6 bases. The CDR3 length is 13 residues. Germline-derived CDR1 and CDR2 are LNHDA and SQIVND (reference sequence).

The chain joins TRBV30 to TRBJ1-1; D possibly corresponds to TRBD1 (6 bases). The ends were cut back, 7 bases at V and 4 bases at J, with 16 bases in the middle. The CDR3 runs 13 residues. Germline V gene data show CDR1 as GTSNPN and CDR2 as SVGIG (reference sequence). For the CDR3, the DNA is TGTGCCTACCAAGGGGGATTCGGCACTGAAGCTTTCTTT. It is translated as CAYQGGFGTEAFF.

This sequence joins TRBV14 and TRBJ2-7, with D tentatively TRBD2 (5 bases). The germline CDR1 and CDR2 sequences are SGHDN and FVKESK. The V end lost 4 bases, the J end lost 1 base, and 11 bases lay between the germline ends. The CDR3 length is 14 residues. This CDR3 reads CASSPWGASYEQYF. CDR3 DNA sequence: TGTGCCAGCAGCCCATGGGGAGCTTCCTACGAGCAGTACTTC.

Here the CDR3 reads CASSPRLADTYEQYF. The CDR3 region has the DNA TGTGCCAGCAGTCCACGACTAGCAGACACCTACGAGCAGTACTTC. V is TRBV27 and J is TRBJ2-7; 7 bases map to TRBD2. This CDR3 has 15 amino acids. Per the germline V gene, CDR1 is MNHEY and CDR2 is SMNVEV (reference sequence). Trimming removed 5 bases from V and 2 bases from J; junction bases left unmatched: 9.

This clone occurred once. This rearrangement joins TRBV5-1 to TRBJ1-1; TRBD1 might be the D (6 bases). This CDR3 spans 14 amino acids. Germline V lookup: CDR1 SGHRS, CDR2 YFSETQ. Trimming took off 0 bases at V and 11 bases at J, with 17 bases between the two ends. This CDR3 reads CASSLETGPRTAFF. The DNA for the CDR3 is TGCGCCAGCAGCTTGGAAACAGGGCCCCGGACGGCTTTCTTT.

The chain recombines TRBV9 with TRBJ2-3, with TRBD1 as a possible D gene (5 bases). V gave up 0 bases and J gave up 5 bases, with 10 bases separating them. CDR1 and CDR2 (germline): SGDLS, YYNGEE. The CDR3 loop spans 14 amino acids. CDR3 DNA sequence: TGTGCCAGCAGCGTAGCTCGGACACGAGATACGCAGTATTTT. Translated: CASSVARTRDTQYF.

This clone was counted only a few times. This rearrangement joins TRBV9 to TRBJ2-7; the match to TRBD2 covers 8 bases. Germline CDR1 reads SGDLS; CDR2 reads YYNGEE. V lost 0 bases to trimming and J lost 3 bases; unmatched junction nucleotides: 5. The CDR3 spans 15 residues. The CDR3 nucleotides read TGTGCCAGCAGCGTAGGGGCTAGCGGGCTCTACGAGCAGTACTTC. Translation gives CASSVGASGLYEQYF.

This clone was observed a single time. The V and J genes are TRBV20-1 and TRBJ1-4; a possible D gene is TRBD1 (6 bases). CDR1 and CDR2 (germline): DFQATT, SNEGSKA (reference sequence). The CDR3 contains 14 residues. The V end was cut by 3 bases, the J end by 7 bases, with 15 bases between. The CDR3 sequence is CSASPQGEGEKLFF. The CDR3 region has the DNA TGCAGTGCTAGTCCACAGGGTGAGGGTGAAAAACTGTTTTTT.

This CDR3 reads CASSPDRGNFQETQYF. CDR3 nucleotide sequence: TGTGCCAGCAGTCCCGACAGGGGAAACTTCCAAGAGACCCAGTACTTC. The gene calls are TRBV25-1 and TRBJ2-5, with TRBD1 identical over 8 bases. V lost 5 bases, J lost 1 base, and 9 bases stayed unmatched. The CDR3 totals 16 residues. The germline CDR1 and CDR2 sequences are MGHDK and SYGVNS.

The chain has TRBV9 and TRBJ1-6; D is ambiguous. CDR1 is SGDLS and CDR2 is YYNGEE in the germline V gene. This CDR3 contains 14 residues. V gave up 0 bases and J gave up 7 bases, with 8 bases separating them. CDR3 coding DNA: TGTGCCAGCAGCGTAGCACAGACCAATTCACCCCTCCACTTT. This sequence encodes CASSVAQTNSPLHF. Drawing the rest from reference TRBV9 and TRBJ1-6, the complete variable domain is DSGVTQTPKHLITATGQRVTLRCSPRSGDLSVYWYQQSLDQGLQFLIQYYNGEERAKGNILERFSAQQFPDLHSELNLSSLELGDSALYFCASSVAQTNSPLHFGNGTRLTVT.

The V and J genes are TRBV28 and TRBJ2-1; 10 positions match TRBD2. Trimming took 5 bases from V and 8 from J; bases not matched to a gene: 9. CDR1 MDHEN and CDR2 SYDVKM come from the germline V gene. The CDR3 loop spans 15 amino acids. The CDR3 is CASSPLTSGNDEQFF. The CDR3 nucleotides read TGTGCCAGCAGTCCCCTCACTAGCGGGAACGATGAGCAGTTCTTC.

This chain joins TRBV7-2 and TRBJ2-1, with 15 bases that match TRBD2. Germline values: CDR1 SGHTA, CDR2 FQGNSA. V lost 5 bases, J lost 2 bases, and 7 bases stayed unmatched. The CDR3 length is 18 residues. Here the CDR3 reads CASSPGTSGRLTYNEQFF. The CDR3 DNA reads TGTGCCAGCAGCCCTGGGACTAGCGGGAGGTTGACCTACAATGAGCAGTTCTTC.

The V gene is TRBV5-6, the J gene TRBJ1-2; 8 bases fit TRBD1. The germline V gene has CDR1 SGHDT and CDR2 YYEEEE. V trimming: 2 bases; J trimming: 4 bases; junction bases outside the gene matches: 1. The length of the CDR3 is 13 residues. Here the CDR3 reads CASSLDRGYGYTF. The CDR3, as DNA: TGTGCCAGCAGCTTAGACAGGGGCTATGGCTACACCTTC.

CDR3 sequence: CASTSMNTEAFF. The CDR3 region has the DNA TGTGCCAGCACCTCTATGAACACTGAAGCTTTCTTT. The chain uses TRBV19 and TRBJ1-1; D unclear. V was clipped by 9 bases and J by 0 bases, with 8 bases between them. This CDR3 has 12 amino acids. CDR1 is LNHDA, CDR2 SQIVND, per germline (reference sequence).

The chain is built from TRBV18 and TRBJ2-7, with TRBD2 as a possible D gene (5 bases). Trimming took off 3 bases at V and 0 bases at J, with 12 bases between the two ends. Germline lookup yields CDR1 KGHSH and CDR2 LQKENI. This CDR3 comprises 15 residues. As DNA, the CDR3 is TGTGCCAGCTCACCGCGAGCGGAAAGCTCCTACGAGCAGTACTTC. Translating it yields CASSPRAESSYEQYF. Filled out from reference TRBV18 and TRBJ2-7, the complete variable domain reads NAGVMQNPRHLVRRRGQEARLRCSPMKGHSHVYWYRQLPEEGLKFMVYLQKENIIDESGMPKERFSAEFPKEGPSILRIQQVVRGDSAAYFCASSPRAESSYEQYFGPGTRLTVT.

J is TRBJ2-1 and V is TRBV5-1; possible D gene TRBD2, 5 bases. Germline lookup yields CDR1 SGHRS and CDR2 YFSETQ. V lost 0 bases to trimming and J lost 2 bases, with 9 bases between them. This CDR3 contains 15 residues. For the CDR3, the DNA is TGCGCCAGCAGCTTGGGCCTAGCAACCTACAATGAGCAGTTCTTC. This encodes CASSLGLATYNEQFF.